One TCR beta chain is described in this entry. The data were taken from a study of shared clonotypes between healthy human individuals. Turning to the study itself: Each donor contributed plates that comprised three CD4 naive, three CD4 memory, two CD8 naive and one CD8 memory.

Here immunoSEQ multiplex PCR was the method, and the copy in TCRdb shows in-frame clones only, minus some. The table lists hundreds of thousands of clones, less than 96% of them singletons, with less than 0.06% in the top ten. The specimen was naive CD4+ T cells sorted from blood. Described subset: CD45RA+ positively selected. This TCR was recovered from a woman aged 30 to 39 in good health.

The chain's CDR3 is CASRNRQVPQPQHF. CDR3 in DNA: TGTGCCAGCAGAAACAGACAGGTACCTCAGCCCCAGCATTTT. The gene calls are TRBV2 and TRBJ1-5; weak D call: TRBD1 (6 bases). The CDR3 contains 14 residues. Germline V gene data show CDR1 as SNHLY and CDR2 as FYNNEI. V was shortened by 6 bases and J by 6 bases, with 15 bases between the two germline ends.